What follows is one TCR beta chain and its context. This entry belongs to a study of patients and donors after allogeneic stem cell transplantation. The V gene lost 3 bases and the J gene lost 0 bases, with 24 bases spanning the gap. From germline, CDR1 is MGHRA and CDR2 YSYEKL. This CDR3 is built from 20 residues. TCRdb reprocessed the RT-PCR reads with MiXCR, giving one entry per CDR3 protein. This table has more than 150,000 distinct CDR3 sequences, approximately 24% appearing once. The chain joins TRBV4-1 to TRBJ2-4; the D gene is possibly TRBD1 (6 bases). Sequences were obtained from blood, either unsorted or a sorted T cell fraction (not recorded which). This receptor was obtained from a human donor who was either an allogeneic HSCT recipient or a stem cell or donor lymphocyte infusion donor (not recorded which). It is not recorded whose cells these are; they may come from a transplant donor. The CDR3 region is CASSHLMGRQEDIAKNIQYF. CDR3 sequence (DNA): TGCGCCAGCAGCCACCTAATGGGTAGACAGGAGGATATAGCCAAAAACATTCAGTACTTC.